Following are 17 T cell receptor beta chains from one sample sequenced in a study of yellow fever vaccine responses in identical twins (dated by TCRdb to between 2018 and 2020). To prepare the library, RT-PCR was applied. The sequencer listed for this sample is Illumina HiSeq 2500. The public reads were run again by TCRdb, first through fastp at Q25 and then through MiXCR, and only productive beta chains were kept. Each entry is one CDR3 protein sequence, shown with its most common DNA and genes. The sample table shows around 16,000 distinct CDR3 sequences, and approximately 78% are seen once. In total, the top ten clones hold about 1.8% of the sample. The sample in question was T cells from blood (PBMCs), unsorted or a sorted subset (not recorded which), obtained before or after yellow fever vaccination (not recorded which). The receptors were gathered from a woman aged 18 to 35 who received the yellow fever vaccine. Donor details come from another sample of the same person, matched by shared clones.

The chain is built from TRBV29-1 and TRBJ2-5; the match to TRBD1 covers 7 bases. In germline, CDR1 is SQVTM, CDR2 ANQGSEA. Unmatched junction bases numbered 9, after V lost 6 bases and J lost 5 bases. The CDR3 is 13 amino acids. The CDR3 reads CSVRTGPGETQYF. In nucleotides, the CDR3 is TGCAGCGTGAGGACAGGTCCGGGGGAGACCCAGTACTTC.

The chain is built from TRBV5-1 and TRBJ2-3; TRBD2 matches at 11 bases. The CDR3 sequence is 16 residues long. V dropped 3 bases and J dropped 4; count of bases not matched to a gene: 7. Germline values: CDR1 SGHRS, CDR2 YFSETQ. The CDR3, as DNA: TGCGCCAGCAGCTCACTTAGCGGGAGGGAGTCAGATACGCAGTATTTT. Translating gives CASSSLSGRESDTQYF.

This rearrangement joins TRBV29-1 to TRBJ2-5, with 7 bases matching TRBD2. Germline V lookup: CDR1 SQVTM, CDR2 ANQGSEA. The CDR3 totals 12 residues. V lost 4 bases to trimming and J lost 7 bases; unmatched junction nucleotides: 6. The CDR3 sequence: CSVAGPGGTQYF. The CDR3 DNA reads TGCAGCGTTGCTGGGCCGGGGGGGACCCAGTACTTC.

The chain employs TRBV10-1 and TRBJ1-5, with D uncertain. The germline V gene has CDR1 WNHNN and CDR2 SYGVQD (reference sequence). CDR3 size: 15 residues. The V and J ends lost 7 bases and 6 bases respectively, with 19 bases between them. The CDR3 region has the DNA TGCGCCAGCATCACTCCGTGGATGCCTTGTCAGCCCCAGCATTTT. It is translated as CASITPWMPCQPQHF.

The chain links TRBV18 to TRBJ2-7; no definite D call. The CDR3 contains 15 residues. The V and J ends lost 5 bases and 6 bases respectively, with 20 bases between them. CDR1 is KGHSH and CDR2 is LQKENI in the germline V gene. The CDR3 nucleotides are TGTGCCAGCTCAACGACCCGGGCCCAGGCTTTCGAGCAGTACTTC. Translating gives CASSTTRAQAFEQYF.

The CDR3 loop reads CSVGESIGETQYF. The DNA for the CDR3 is TGCAGCGTTGGAGAAAGTATTGGCGAGACCCAGTACTTC. J is TRBJ2-5 and V is TRBV29-1; D remains ambiguous. The CDR3 totals 13 residues. V dropped 4 bases and J dropped 5 bases, with 14 bases sitting between them. Germline V CDR1 and CDR2: SQVTM, ANQGSEA.

The CDR3 nucleotides read TGTGCCACCAGTGACCGTTCGGGGACAGGCGAAGCTTTCTTT. Protein: CATSDRSGTGEAFF. This chain uses TRBV24-1 with TRBJ1-1; 8 bases fit TRBD1. This CDR3 is built from 14 residues. With V trimmed by 4 bases and J by 8 bases, 8 bases remained unmatched. Germline assignment: CDR1 KGHDR and CDR2 SFDVKD.

V usage is TRBV5-1 and J usage is TRBJ2-1; 7 positions agree with TRBD2. The CDR3 is 13 residues long. Trimming cost V 0 bases and J 6 bases; bases outside gene matches: 0. CDR1 is SGHRS, CDR2 YFSETQ, per germline. The CDR3 loop reads CASSLGLANEQFF. DNA for the CDR3: TGCGCCAGCAGCTTGGGACTAGCCAATGAGCAGTTCTTC.

This clonotype was counted between two and nine times. The chain carries TRBV4-3 and TRBJ2-7, with 9 bases aligning to TRBD2. The CDR3 is 16 residues long. Unmatched junction bases numbered 8, after V lost 4 bases and J lost 1 base. In germline, CDR1 is LGHNA, CDR2 YSLEER. The CDR3 is CASSPLSTSGSYEQYF. The DNA for the CDR3 is TGCGCCAGCAGCCCTCTTTCGACTAGCGGATCCTACGAGCAGTACTTC.

The V and J genes are TRBV7-9 and TRBJ2-1; maybe TRBD2 (6 bases). Trimming pared 4 bases from V and 6 bases from J, leaving 10 bases between. The CDR3 extends over 13 amino acids. Germline CDR1 is SEHNR and CDR2 is FQNEAQ (reference sequence). The CDR3 DNA follows: TGTGCCAGCAGCTCGGCCGGGAGCAATGAGCAGTTCTTC. This sequence encodes CASSSAGSNEQFF.

This clonotype was seen a single time. The gene calls are TRBV11-2 and TRBJ1-4; no reliable D call. With 5 bases removed from V and 7 bases from J, the gap between germline ends came to 11 bases. The CDR3 contains 13 residues. Germline CDR1 and CDR2: SGHAT and FQNNGV. CDR3 in DNA: TGTGCCAGCAGCCTGGGATTAACTGAAAAACTGTTTTTT. This gives the protein CASSLGLTEKLFF. Based on the CDR3 plus reference TRBV11-2 and TRBJ1-4, the full variable domain is EAGVAQSPRYKIIEKRQSVAFWCNPISGHATLYWYQQILGQGPKLLIQFQNNGVVDDSQLPKDRFSAERLKGVDSTLKIQPAKLEDSAVYLCASSLGLTEKLFFGSGTQLSVL.

This chain connects TRBV5-1 to TRBJ2-1; no definite D call. V lost 1 base and J 4 bases, leaving 15 bases between the germline ends. Germline lookup yields CDR1 SGHRS and CDR2 YFSETQ. The CDR3 runs to 16 residues. CDR3 DNA: TGCGCCAGCAGCTTGACATCCTCGCGCATTTACAATGAGCAGTTCTTC. Encoded protein: CASSLTSSRIYNEQFF.

This chain links TRBV29-1 with TRBJ1-1; TRBD1 might be the D (6 bases). CDR3 length: 12 amino acids. The germline V gene has CDR1 SQVTM and CDR2 ANQGSEA. The CDR3, as DNA: TGCAGTGGGGGCTTGGGGAACACTGAAGCTTTCTTT. It codes for CSGGLGNTEAFF.

The CDR3 loop reads CASSPGMHQETQYF. DNA of the CDR3: TGTGCCAGCAGCCCCGGAATGCACCAAGAGACCCAGTACTTC. The gene calls are TRBV14 and TRBJ2-5; D call uncertain. V was shortened by 4 bases and J by 0 bases, with 9 bases between the two germline ends. CDR3 length equals 14 residues. Germline loops: CDR1 SGHDN, CDR2 FVKESK. The full variable domain, its missing parts supplied by reference TRBV14 and TRBJ2-5, is EAGVTQFPSHSVIEKGQTVTLRCDPISGHDNLYWYRRVMGKEIKFLLHFVKESKQDESGMPNNRFLAERTGGTYSTLKVQPAELEDSGVYFCASSPGMHQETQYFGPGTRLLVL.

The chain's CDR3 is CASSYSMEAPYEQYF. CDR3 in DNA: TGTGCCAGCAGTTACTCGATGGAGGCTCCCTACGAGCAGTACTTC. V is TRBV6-2 or TRBV6-3 and J is TRBJ2-7, with D possibly TRBD2 on 5 matching bases. This CDR3 has 15 amino acids. V was cut by 0 bases and J by 2 bases, with 11 bases left in between. Germline V gene data show CDR1 as MNHEY and CDR2 as SVGEGT.

The chain uses TRBV19 and TRBJ2-3; D remains unclear. This CDR3 is built from 13 residues. CDR1 and CDR2 from the germline V gene are LNHDA and SQIVND (reference sequence). V lost 5 bases and J lost 1, with 7 bases in between. CDR3 bases: TGTGCCAGTAGTCTTTTTGGCACAGATACGCAGTATTTT. Encoded protein: CASSLFGTDTQYF.

This clonotype has a single count. This chain joins TRBV20-1 and TRBJ2-7; either TRBD1 or TRBD2 may supply D (5 bases each). From germline, CDR1 is DFQATT and CDR2 SNEGSKA (reference sequence). The CDR3 sequence is 13 residues long. The V end lost 6 bases, the J end lost 3 bases, and 15 bases lay between the germline ends. CDR3 protein: CSASGIGGYEQYF. For the CDR3, the DNA is TGCAGTGCCTCCGGGATTGGGGGCTACGAGCAGTACTTC.